This T cell receptor (beta chain) appears in the sequencing data of a study of blood T cell repertoires in COVID-19. About the research overall: Acute-phase and convalescent COVID-19 samples originated in the United States, Italy and Spain. From T cells, B-cell-depleted T cells, or PBMCs came the material, which was cDNA or gDNA.

Original methodology: It was from reference gene primer amplification that nucleated cell counts were estimated. Method: immunoSEQ multiplex PCR; TCRdb's copy keeps in-frame clones and lacks some. From that table come the V and J calls and clone size; the DNA was used to work out D and trimming. The table has fewer than 200,000 clones, roughly nine tenths seen once; the top ten hold about 2.1%. Trimming took 4 bases from V and 5 from J, leaving 20 bases between them. CDR3 length: 16 residues. CDR1 LGHDT and CDR2 YNNKEL come from the germline V gene (reference sequence). Sequencing input: peripheral blood. This receptor was taken from a man younger than 35 who had recovered from COVID-19. The chain uses TRBV3-1 (or the pseudogene TRBV3-2) and TRBJ2-5, with a possible D match to TRBD1 (6 bases). CDR3: CASSRKWGQVIETQYF. In nucleotides, the CDR3 is TGTGCCAGCAGCCGGAAGTGGGGGCAAGTGATCGAGACCCAGTACTTC.